What follows describes a single T cell receptor (beta chain). The sample comes from a study of blood T cell repertoires in COVID-19. The wider study: The origin of the acute and convalescent COVID-19 samples was the United States, Italy and Spain. T cells, B-cell-depleted T cells, or PBMCs supplied cDNA or gDNA.

Germline loops: CDR1 MNHNS, CDR2 SASEGT. This CDR3 is built from 16 residues. V shed 4 bases and J shed 8 bases, with 23 bases lying between them. As originally analysed: Estimation of nucleated cell counts was performed using reference gene primer amplification. The method was immunoSEQ multiplex PCR; TCRdb's version includes in-frame clones alone and lacks a portion of them. V and J calls and clone size come straight from that table; D and trimming were deduced from the DNA. Here the sample spans a few hundred thousand clones, more than 75% being singletons. This rearrangement joins TRBV6-1 to TRBJ1-2, with D uncertain. This receptor was identified in a middle-aged man with acute or convalescent COVID-19. The sequencing input was peripheral blood. CDR3 region: CASSVRSGRRDGGYTF. In DNA, the CDR3 is TGTGCCAGCAGTGTAAGATCGGGGAGGAGGGATGGCGGCTACACCTTC.